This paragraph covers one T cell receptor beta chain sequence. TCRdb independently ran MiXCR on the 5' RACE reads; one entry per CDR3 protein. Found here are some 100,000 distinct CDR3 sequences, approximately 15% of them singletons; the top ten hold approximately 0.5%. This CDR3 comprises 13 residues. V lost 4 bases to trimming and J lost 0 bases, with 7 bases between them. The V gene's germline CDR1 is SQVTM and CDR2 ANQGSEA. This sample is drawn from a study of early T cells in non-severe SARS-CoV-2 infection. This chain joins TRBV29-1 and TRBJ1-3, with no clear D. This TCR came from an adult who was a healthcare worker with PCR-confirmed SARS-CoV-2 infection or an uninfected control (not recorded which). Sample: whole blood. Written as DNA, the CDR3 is TGCAGCGTTGTGACTGGCTCTGGAAACACCATATATTTT. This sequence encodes CSVVTGSGNTIYF. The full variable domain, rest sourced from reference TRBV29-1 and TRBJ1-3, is SAVISQKPSRDICQRGTSLTIQCQVDSQVTMMFWYRQQPGQSLTLIATANQGSEATYESGFVIDKFPISRPNLTFSTLTVSNMSPEDSSIYLCSVVTGSGNTIYFGEGSWLTVV.